This TCR beta chain appears in the sequencing data of a study of CD8 T cells in ankylosing spondylitis. V gave up 5 bases and J gave up 5 bases, with 12 bases separating them. This CDR3 is built from 12 residues. Germline lookup yields CDR1 SQVTM and CDR2 ANQGSEA. TCRdb itself ran the 5' RACE reads through MiXCR, one entry per CDR3 protein. The data contain some 240,000 distinct CDR3 sequences, over 15% of them singletons. Material: blood, either unsorted or a sorted T cell fraction (not recorded which). V gene TRBV29-1 combines with J gene TRBJ2-5; the D gene is possibly TRBD1 (5 bases). The TCR sequence derives from a male donor with ankylosing spondylitis or in good health (not recorded which). CDR3 sequence: CSVPQGSETQYF. For the CDR3, the DNA is TGCAGCGTTCCTCAGGGATCCGAGACCCAGTACTTC.